This T cell receptor (beta chain) originates from a study of blood T cell repertoires in COVID-19 (dated by TCRdb to 2019 to 2021). Describing the broader study: The collaborator samples originated in the United States, Italy and Spain and spanned the acute and convalescent phases of COVID-19. The material from the prospective study consisted of cDNA or gDNA derived from T cells, B-cell-depleted T cells, or PBMCs. The dataset comprised deeply sampled blood TCRbeta repertoires from subjects exposed to, actively infected with, or recovered from COVID-19. A freely available public database, intended as a resource for researchers studying the immune response to SARS-CoV-2, is where the repertoires were released. Samples were obtained from the ongoing ImmuneRACE study (first 160 participants) and from some 1,300 subjects provided by 6 global collaborators. Nearly every sample came with metadata listing a de-identified subject ID, COVID-19 status, age in years and sex. HLA class I and class II types, where available, came from metadata supplied by the sample provider rather than from assay-based typing. The paper as a whole reports these results and caveats: The quantity of clinical and demographic metadata differed by source and by participant and was supplied without curation.

To note about this clone: The clone's antigen remains unknown. Base qualities are not at hand, and no much larger clone is one base apart.

The collaborating institutions used their own protocols to collect whole blood in K2EDTA tubes. For TCRbeta analysis, collaborators shipped samples as frozen whole blood, isolated PBMCs, or DNA extracted from either of those sample types. The immunoSEQ Assay, a bias-controlled multiplex PCR, was used to amplify TCRbeta CDR3 regions from genomic DNA. In the original analysis: Nucleated cell counts per sample were estimated from amplification of reference gene primers within the assay. To quantify the absolute abundance of each unique TCRbeta CDR3 rearrangement, sequence reads were collapsed and filtered. For each sample, productive Simpson clonality was calculated as the square root of Simpson's diversity index across productive rearrangements. The table was pulled from immuneACCESS by TCRdb, which kept in-frame rearrangements only. Such tables lose some clones; where checked, under half of the loss comes from unresolved V genes, and the rest has no known cause. V, J and clone size reflect that table, while D and trimming were determined from the DNA. The sample yields about 99,000 clones; 75% to 85% were counted once. The ten largest clones represent more than 4.5% of the sample.

The source of this sequence is a man in his fifties or sixties with acute or convalescent COVID-19. Sequencing used peripheral blood.

The DNA is TGCGCCAGCAGCTTGGGACAGGGCCCTTCCCAAGAGACCCAGTACTTC. It is translated as CASSLGQGPSQETQYF. Recombination linked TRBV5-1 to TRBJ2-5; TRBD1 fits 7 bases in the junction. Via the germline V gene, CDR1 is SGHRS and CDR2 YFSETQ. The CDR3, cysteine through phenylalanine, is 16 amino acids long. Only CDR3 DNA is held: 48 bases, read in frame from base 1. The germline V and J ends show losses of 0 bases and 1 base respectively, and no gene match explains 6 bases of the junction.